The clone carrying this T cell receptor (beta chain) was seen a few times. Its cognate antigen is unknown. The data originate from a study of OX40 agonist ivuxolimab in advanced cancers. Study information: In this trial design, patients received ivuxolimab intravenously at 0.01 to 10 mg/kg every 2 weeks.

Only in-frame clones appear in the TCRdb table, and some are missing; sequencing was by immunoSEQ multiplex PCR. Found here are around 70,000 clones, roughly 84% of them singletons; the top ten hold about 1%. General observations from the study: On average, CD8+ T cells showed a greater number of expanded clones than CD4+.

The CDR3 contains 15 residues. Germline V gene data show CDR1 as SGHTA and CDR2 as FQGNSA. V was clipped by 7 bases and J by 1 base; unmatched bases: 8. The chain employs TRBV7-2 and TRBJ2-5; TRBD1 agrees at 8 bases. This receptor was taken from an adult with an advanced solid tumor such as melanoma, head and neck, liver or kidney cancer. The specimen was CD4+ or CD8+ T cells sorted from blood, collected in a trial of the OX40 agonist ivuxolimab. This chain's CDR3 is CASNLQTGGQETQYF. The DNA for the CDR3 is TGTGCCAGCAACCTCCAAACAGGGGGCCAAGAGACCCAGTACTTC.